This T cell receptor beta chain was identified during a study of PD-L1 blockade in urothelial cancer. As for time point: pretreatment peripheral blood. TCRdb's table, derived via immunoSEQ multiplex PCR, lists solely in-frame clones and lacks some. This sample has about 79,000 clones, with roughly 86% found just once. Germline loops: CDR1 MDHEN, CDR2 SYDVKM. V shed 7 bases, J shed 2 bases, and the junction held 7 bases outside the gene matches. The CDR3 totals 15 residues. The TCR originated in a man aged 55-75 years with urothelial cancer. The genes are TRBV28 and TRBJ2-1, with TRBD2 identical over 8 bases. The sample was PBMCs, taken around atezolizumab (anti-PD-L1) treatment. The DNA of the CDR3 is TGTGCCAGCAAACAATCCGGGGGGGCCTACAATGAGCAGTTCTTC. Its translation is CASKQSGGAYNEQFF.